The present T cell receptor beta chain was sequenced within a study of cytomegalovirus exposure and HLA in healthy donors. Whole-study results and caveats: Cytomegalovirus status was reportedly diagnosed by the classifier with high sensitivity and specificity.

PCR involved 60 Vbeta and 13 Jbeta primers. TCRdb's table, derived via immunoSEQ multiplex PCR, lists solely in-frame clones and lacks some. The sample has 150,000 to 200,000 clones, about 77% seen once. As to this clone: Its antigen is unknown.

This CDR3 has 15 amino acids. V trimming: 3 bases; J trimming: 5 bases; junction bases outside the gene matches: 10. Germline V gene data show CDR1 as SEHNR and CDR2 as FQNEAQ (reference sequence). Sequencing used PBMCs. The gene calls are TRBV7-9 and TRBJ2-7; 7 bases line up with TRBD2. The sequence came from a woman in her twenties or thirties in good health and CMV-seropositive. The CDR3 loop reads CASSFTGTIEHEQYF. The CDR3 DNA sequence: TGTGCCAGCAGCTTTACCGGGACTATAGAGCACGAGCAGTACTTC.